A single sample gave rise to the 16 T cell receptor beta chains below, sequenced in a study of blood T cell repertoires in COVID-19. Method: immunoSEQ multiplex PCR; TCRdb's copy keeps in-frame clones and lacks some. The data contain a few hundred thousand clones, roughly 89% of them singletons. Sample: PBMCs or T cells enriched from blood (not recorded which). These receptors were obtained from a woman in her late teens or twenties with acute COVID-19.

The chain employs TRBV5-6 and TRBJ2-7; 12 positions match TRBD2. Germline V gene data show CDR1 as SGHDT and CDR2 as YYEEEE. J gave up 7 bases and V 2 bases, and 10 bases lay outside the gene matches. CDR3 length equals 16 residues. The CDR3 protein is CASSFGRLAGVREQYF. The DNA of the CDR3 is TGTGCCAGCAGCTTCGGTCGACTAGCGGGAGTAAGAGAGCAGTACTTC.

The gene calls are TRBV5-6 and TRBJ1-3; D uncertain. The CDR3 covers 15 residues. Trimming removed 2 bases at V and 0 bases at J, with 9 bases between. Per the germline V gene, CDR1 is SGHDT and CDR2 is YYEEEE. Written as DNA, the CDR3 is TGTGCCAGCAGCTTCGGCCGACTCTCTGGAAACACCATATATTTT. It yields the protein CASSFGRLSGNTIYF.

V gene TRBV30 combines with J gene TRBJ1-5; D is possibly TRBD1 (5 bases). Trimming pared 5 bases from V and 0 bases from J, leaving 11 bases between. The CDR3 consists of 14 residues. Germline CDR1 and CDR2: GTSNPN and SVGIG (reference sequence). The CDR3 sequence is CAWGGGYSNQPQHF. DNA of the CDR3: TGTGCCTGGGGCGGGGGTTATAGCAATCAGCCCCAGCATTTT.

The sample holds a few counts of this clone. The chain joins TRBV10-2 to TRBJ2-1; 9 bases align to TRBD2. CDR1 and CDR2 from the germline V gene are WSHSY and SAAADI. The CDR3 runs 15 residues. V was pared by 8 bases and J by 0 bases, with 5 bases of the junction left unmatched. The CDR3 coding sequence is TGCGCCAGCGTCCAAGCGGGGGGCTCCTACAATGAGCAGTTCTTC. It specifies CASVQAGGSYNEQFF.

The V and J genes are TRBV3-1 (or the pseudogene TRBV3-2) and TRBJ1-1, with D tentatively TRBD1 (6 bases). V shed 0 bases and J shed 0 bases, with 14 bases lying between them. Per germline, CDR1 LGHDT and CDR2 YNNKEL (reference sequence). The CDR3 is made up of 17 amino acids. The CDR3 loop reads CASSQDRGGGLNTEAFF. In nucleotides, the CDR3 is TGTGCCAGCAGCCAAGATAGGGGGGGAGGGTTGAACACTGAAGCTTTCTTT.

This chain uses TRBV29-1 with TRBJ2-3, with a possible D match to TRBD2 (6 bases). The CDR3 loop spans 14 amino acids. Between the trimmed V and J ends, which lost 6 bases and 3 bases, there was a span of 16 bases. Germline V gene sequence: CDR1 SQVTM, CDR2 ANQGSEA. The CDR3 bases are TGCAGCGTCATGGGACTCCAACGAACAGATACGCAGTATTTT. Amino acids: CSVMGLQRTDTQYF.

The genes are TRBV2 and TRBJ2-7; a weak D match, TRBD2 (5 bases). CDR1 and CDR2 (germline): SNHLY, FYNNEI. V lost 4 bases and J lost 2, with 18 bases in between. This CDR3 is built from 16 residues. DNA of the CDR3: TGTGCCAGCAGTGTGGCCCGGGGTATCCCGACCTACGAGCAGTACTTC. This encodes CASSVARGIPTYEQYF.

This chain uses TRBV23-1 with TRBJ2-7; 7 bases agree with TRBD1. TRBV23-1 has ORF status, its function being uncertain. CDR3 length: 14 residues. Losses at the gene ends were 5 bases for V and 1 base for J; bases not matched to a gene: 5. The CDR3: CASSRDRSSYEQYF. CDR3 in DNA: TGCGCCAGCAGTAGGGACAGATCATCCTACGAGCAGTACTTC.

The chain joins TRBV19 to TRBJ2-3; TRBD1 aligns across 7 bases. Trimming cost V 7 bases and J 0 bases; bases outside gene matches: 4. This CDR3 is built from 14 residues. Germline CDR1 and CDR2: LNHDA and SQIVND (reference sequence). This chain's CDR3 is CASTDRTSTDTQYF. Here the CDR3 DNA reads TGTGCCAGTACGGACAGGACTAGCACAGATACGCAGTATTTT.

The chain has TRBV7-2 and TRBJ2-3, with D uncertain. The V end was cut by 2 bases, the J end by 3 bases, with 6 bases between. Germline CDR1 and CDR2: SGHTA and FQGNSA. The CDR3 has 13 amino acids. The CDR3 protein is CASSLFGTDTQYF. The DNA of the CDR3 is TGTGCCAGCAGCTTATTCGGTACAGATACGCAGTATTTT. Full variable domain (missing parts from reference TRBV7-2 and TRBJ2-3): GAGVSQSPSNKVTEKGKDVELRCDPISGHTALYWYRQSLGQGLEFLIYFQGNSAPDKSGLPSDRFSAERTGGSVSTLTIQRTQQEDSAVYLCASSLFGTDTQYFGPGTRLTVL.

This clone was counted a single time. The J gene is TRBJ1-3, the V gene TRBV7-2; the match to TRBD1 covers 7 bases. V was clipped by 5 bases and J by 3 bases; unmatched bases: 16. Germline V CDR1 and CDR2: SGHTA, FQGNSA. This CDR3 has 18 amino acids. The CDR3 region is CASSLLVGTAALGNTIYF. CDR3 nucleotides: TGTGCCAGCAGCCTATTGGTAGGGACAGCGGCCCTTGGAAACACCATATATTTT.

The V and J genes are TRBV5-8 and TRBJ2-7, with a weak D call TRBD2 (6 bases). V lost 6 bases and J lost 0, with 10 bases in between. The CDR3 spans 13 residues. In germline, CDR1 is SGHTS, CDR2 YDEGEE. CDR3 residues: CASKGEVSYEQYF. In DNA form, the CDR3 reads TGTGCCAGCAAAGGGGAGGTCTCCTACGAGCAGTACTTC.

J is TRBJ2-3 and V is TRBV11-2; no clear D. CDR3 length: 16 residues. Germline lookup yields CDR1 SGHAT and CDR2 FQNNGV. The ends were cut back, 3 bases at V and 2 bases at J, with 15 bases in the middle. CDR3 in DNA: TGTGCCAGCAGCTTGTCTACAGAGCAAACCACAGATACGCAGTATTTT. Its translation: CASSLSTEQTTDTQYF. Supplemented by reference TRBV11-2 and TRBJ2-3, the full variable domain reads EAGVAQSPRYKIIEKRQSVAFWCNPISGHATLYWYQQILGQGPKLLIQFQNNGVVDDSQLPKDRFSAERLKGVDSTLKIQPAKLEDSAVYLCASSLSTEQTTDTQYFGPGTRLTVL.

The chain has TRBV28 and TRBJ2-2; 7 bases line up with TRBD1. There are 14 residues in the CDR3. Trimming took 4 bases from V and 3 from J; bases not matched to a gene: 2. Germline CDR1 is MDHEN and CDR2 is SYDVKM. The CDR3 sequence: CASSWTGDTGELFF. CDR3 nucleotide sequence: TGTGCCAGCAGTTGGACAGGCGACACCGGGGAGCTGTTTTTT. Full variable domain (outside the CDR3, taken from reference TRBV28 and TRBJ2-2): DVKVTQSSRYLVKRTGEKVFLECVQDMDHENMFWYRQDPGLGLRLIYFSYDVKMKEKGDIPEGYSVSREKKERFSLILESASTNQTSMYLCASSWTGDTGELFFGEGSRLTVL.

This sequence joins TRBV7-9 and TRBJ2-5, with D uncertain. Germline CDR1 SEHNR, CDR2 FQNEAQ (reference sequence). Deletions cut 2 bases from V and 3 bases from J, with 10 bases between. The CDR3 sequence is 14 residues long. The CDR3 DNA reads TGTGCCAGCAGCTTAAGTAATGCGGAAGAGACCCAGTACTTC. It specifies CASSLSNAEETQYF.

The CDR3 DNA follows: TGTGCCACCAGTGATTTTCGGGCAGGGTCCACCGGGGAGCTGTTTTTT. This codes for CATSDFRAGSTGELFF. The chain uses TRBV24-1 and TRBJ2-2; D may be TRBD1 (5 bases). The CDR3 has 16 residues. Trimming removed 1 base at V and 4 bases at J, with 12 bases between. From germline, CDR1 is KGHDR and CDR2 SFDVKD.